A selection of T cell receptor beta chains follows, all from one sample in a study of human T cells and chemical hapten exposure. Each CDR3 protein is one row after TCRdb ran MiXCR on the RACE reads. The sample has about 260,000 distinct CDR3 sequences, about 9% seen once; the top ten hold less than 3%. This material consisted of whole blood, taken in connection with sensitization to the hapten diphenylcyclopropenone (DPC). The source is a woman between 35 and 50 years old with alopecia areata. Some clones in this sample may be carry-over from other donors' samples. CDR3s include the opening cysteine and the closing phenylalanine or tryptophan. The order of the fields is D gene, V gene, J gene, clone size, CDR3 protein, CDR3 DNA. The D gene is left open where the match is weak. Clone size appears in some rows only: once, few, many, or a class for an expanded clone.

TRBD1	TRBV7-3	TRBJ1-1	many	CASSLTGTGGTEAFF	TGTGCCAGCAGCTTAACGGGGACAGGGGGTACTGAAGCTTTCTTT
TRBD1	TRBV29-1	TRBJ2-2	many	CSVARGTGYTGELFF	TGCAGCGTTGCCCGGGGGACAGGCTACACCGGGGAGCTGTTTTTT
-	TRBV7-3	TRBJ1-1	few	CASSLGPENTEAFF	TGTGCCAGCAGCTTAGGTCCCGAGAACACTGAAGCTTTCTTT
-	TRBV12-3/TRBV12-4	TRBJ2-6	few	CASIWGSGANVLTF	TGTGCCAGCATCTGGGGCTCTGGGGCCAACGTCCTGACTTTC
TRBD2	TRBV20-1	TRBJ2-7	many	CSAGLAGSSYEQYF	TGCAGTGCCGGACTAGCGGGCAGCTCCTACGAGCAGTACTTC
-	TRBV20-1	TRBJ1-4	-	CSAPTSFGEKLFF	TGCAGTGCGCCGACCTCGTTCGGTGAAAAACTGTTTTTT
-	TRBV9	TRBJ2-2	many	CASSVFQDELFF	TGTGCCAGCAGCGTGTTCCAGGATGAGCTGTTTTTT
TRBD2	TRBV27	TRBJ2-4	few	CASSLSGGISKNIQYF	TGTGCCAGCAGTTTATCGGGGGGGATTTCCAAAAACATTCAGTACTTC
TRBD1	TRBV30	TRBJ1-1	few	CAWEGTVMNTEAFF	TGTGCCTGGGAGGGGACAGTCATGAACACTGAAGCTTTCTTT
-	TRBV6-2/TRBV6-3	TRBJ2-1	-	CASSRLGLQFF	TGTGCCAGCAGCCGACTAGGGCTCCAGTTCTTC
-	TRBV20-1	TRBJ2-3	few	CSARLLLETDTQYF	TGCAGTGCTAGACTCCTTCTAGAGACAGATACGCAGTATTTT
-	TRBV10-3	TRBJ1-5	many	CAISASNQPQHF	TGTGCCATCAGTGCTAGCAATCAGCCCCAGCATTTT
-	TRBV12-3/TRBV12-4	TRBJ2-1	few	CASSSLVYNEQFF	TGTGCCAGCAGTTCGCTAGTCTACAATGAGCAGTTCTTC
-	TRBV28	TRBJ2-7	-	CASVTGAAYEQYF	TGTGCCAGCGTGACCGGGGCTGCCTACGAGCAGTACTTC
-	TRBV28	TRBJ2-3	many	CASSSQVSTDTQYF	TGTGCCAGCAGTTCACAGGTCAGCACAGATACGCAGTATTTT
-	TRBV11-1	TRBJ2-5	many	CASSFAHGRETQYF	TGTGCCAGCAGCTTCGCGCATGGGCGGGAGACCCAGTACTTC
TRBD2	TRBV20-1	TRBJ2-1	many	CSARDFRLAAYNEQFF	TGCAGTGCTAGAGATTTCAGACTAGCGGCCTACAATGAGCAGTTCTTC
-	TRBV4-1	TRBJ1-5	-	CASSPDIVSNQPQHF	TGCGCCAGCAGCCCTGACATTGTTAGCAATCAGCCCCAGCATTTT
-	TRBV15	TRBJ2-5	-	CATSRGVQETQYF	TGTGCCACCAGCAGAGGGGTACAAGAGACCCAGTACTTC
-	TRBV6-5	TRBJ2-6	-	CASRMFGVSGANVLTF	TGTGCCAGCAGGATGTTCGGGGTCTCTGGGGCCAACGTCCTGACTTTC
TRBD2	TRBV4-2	TRBJ2-7	-	CASSQDTSGRGYEQYF	TGTGCCAGCAGCCAAGACACTAGCGGGCGGGGCTACGAGCAGTACTTC
TRBD2	TRBV4-1	TRBJ2-7	-	CASSQGSTSGRARYF	TGCGCCAGCAGCCAAGGGTCGACTAGCGGGAGGGCCCGGTACTTC
TRBD1	TRBV4-1	TRBJ2-2	-	CASSHPDRGRTGELFF	TGCGCCAGCAGCCACCCGGACAGGGGGCGCACCGGGGAGCTGTTTTTT
TRBD1	TRBV27	TRBJ2-3	many	CASKPDRVRTDTQYF	TGTGCCAGCAAACCCGACAGGGTTCGAACAGATACGCAGTATTTT
-	TRBV24-1	TRBJ2-6	few	CATSDRDISGANVLTF	TGTGCCACCAGTGACAGGGATATCTCTGGGGCCAACGTCCTGACTTTC
TRBD2	TRBV9	TRBJ2-1	few	CASSVDLAGNEQFF	TGTGCCAGCAGCGTAGATTTAGCGGGTAATGAGCAGTTCTTC
-	TRBV7-9	TRBJ1-1	few	CASSLLSVLNTEAFF	TGTGCCAGCAGCTTACTGTCGGTTCTGAACACTGAAGCTTTCTTT
-	TRBV10-3	TRBJ2-7	few	CAISGTGTSSYEQYF	TGTGCCATCAGTGGGACCGGGACAAGCTCCTACGAGCAGTACTTC
TRBD2	TRBV7-9	TRBJ2-1	-	CASSFSGTINNEQFF	TGTGCCAGCAGCTTTTCCGGGACTATCAACAATGAGCAGTTCTTC
TRBD1	TRBV9	TRBJ2-5	few	CASSVARTGVGETQYF	TGTGCCAGCAGCGTAGCCCGGACAGGGGTAGGGGAGACCCAGTACTTC
-	TRBV6-5	TRBJ1-5	few	CASSYSSEDQPQHF	TGTGCCAGCAGTTACTCTTCTGAGGATCAGCCCCAGCATTTT
-	TRBV7-2	TRBJ2-4	-	CASSPERLLAKNIQYF	TGTGCCAGCAGCCCAGAGAGGTTACTAGCCAAAAACATTCAGTACTTC
-	TRBV6-2/TRBV6-3	TRBJ1-1	-	CASKGDPTEAFF	TGTGCCAGCAAGGGTGATCCCACTGAAGCTTTCTTT
-	TRBV7-2	TRBJ1-5	few	CASSLERRGGQPQHF	TGTGCCAGCAGCTTAGAGCGGAGGGGAGGTCAGCCCCAGCATTTT
-	TRBV5-8	TRBJ1-2	-	CASSLSHPSGYTF	TGTGCCAGCAGCCTTAGTCACCCCAGTGGCTACACCTTC
-	TRBV7-2	TRBJ2-6	few	CASSLDATGSSGANVLTF	TGTGCCAGCAGCTTAGATGCGACTGGTAGCTCTGGGGCCAACGTCCTGACTTTC
-	TRBV6-2/TRBV6-3	TRBJ2-3	many	CASSYSTGAADTQYF	TGTGCCAGCAGTTACTCCACGGGGGCCGCAGATACGCAGTATTTT
-	TRBV14	TRBJ2-5	few	CASSQGEGTQYF	TGTGCCAGCAGCCAAGGAGAGGGGACCCAGTACTTC
-	TRBV28	TRBJ2-1	-	CASSFAGADEQFF	TGTGCCAGCAGTTTTGCAGGGGCTGATGAGCAGTTCTTC
-	TRBV7-8	TRBJ1-5	many	CASRSSTGDQPQHF	TGTGCCAGCAGATCTTCTACCGGGGATCAGCCCCAGCATTTT
TRBD2	TRBV5-1	TRBJ2-1	-	CASSFPSGPNEQFF	TGCGCCAGCAGTTTCCCTAGCGGACCTAATGAGCAGTTCTTC
TRBD2	TRBV29-1	TRBJ2-2	few	CSVEGRPGLGTGELFF	TGCAGCGTTGAGGGACGACCGGGACTAGGAACCGGGGAGCTGTTTTTT
-	TRBV27	TRBJ2-1	few	CASSLGILVSNEQFF	TGTGCCAGCAGTTTAGGAATACTAGTGAGTAATGAGCAGTTCTTC
TRBD1	TRBV28	TRBJ2-2	-	CASSWTWDRTNTGELFF	TGTGCCAGCAGTTGGACTTGGGACAGGACTAACACCGGGGAGCTGTTTTTT
-	TRBV10-3	TRBJ2-1	-	CAISSHDRSSYNEQFF	TGTGCCATCAGTTCTCATGACAGGAGCTCCTACAATGAGCAGTTCTTC
TRBD1	TRBV12-3/TRBV12-4	TRBJ2-1	few	CASSLAGTGSEQFF	TGTGCCAGCAGTTTAGCAGGGACAGGGAGTGAGCAGTTCTTC